The rows below give T cell receptor beta chains drawn from one sample of a study of response to subunit inactivated influenza vaccine. TCRdb analysed the RT-PCR reads with MiXCR anew, one entry per CDR3 protein. Here the sample spans 600,000 to 850,000 distinct CDR3 sequences, 11% to 15% being singletons. Sequences were derived from PBMCs from blood, sampled around two weeks before vaccination. Source of these receptors: a middle-aged man who received an inactivated influenza vaccine. Each CDR3 is given with its conserved first and last residue.

cdr3_length j_call v_call cdr3_aa
13 TRBJ2-3 TRBV20-1 CSAGRTSKDTQYF
17 TRBJ1-1 TRBV7-2 CASSQGTGGVLSTEAFF
16 TRBJ2-3 TRBV4-2 CASSQDVASGTDTQYF
15 TRBJ2-1 TRBV6-1 CASTTSGPSYNEQFF
13 TRBJ2-5 TRBV5-1 CASGLGQQETQYF
18 TRBJ1-1 TRBV11-1 CASSLLGDSYLKNTEAFF
15 TRBJ1-4 TRBV7-2 CASSLGQGGYEKLFF
15 TRBJ1-1 TRBV28 CASSPIFIGGAYAFF
14 TRBJ1-4 TRBV5-1 CASRPDRDGEKLFF
14 TRBJ2-7 TRBV3-1 CASSQGVGWYEQYF
15 TRBJ2-3 TRBV7-9 CASSFLAGLTDTQYF
16 TRBJ2-5 TRBV12-3/TRBV12-4 CASSLELAGRQETQYF
15 TRBJ2-2 TRBV7-9 CASSHTGKNTGELFF
18 TRBJ2-2 TRBV7-6 CASSLTGTSGGFTGELFF
15 TRBJ2-2 TRBV6-2/TRBV6-3 CASSYTYPNKGELFF
14 TRBJ1-5 TRBV4-1 CASSQEAGGQPQHF
14 TRBJ2-2 TRBV2 CASDVTSNTGELFF
15 TRBJ2-2 TRBV5-1 CASCVRSANTGELFF
16 TRBJ1-5 TRBV28 CASSLRTGFFGAPQHF
12 TRBJ2-7 TRBV20-1 CSAEQGGSAQYF
18 TRBJ2-6 TRBV20-1 CSARSRRDGGFEANVLTF
17 TRBJ2-3 TRBV7-6 CASSPHKGGLITDTQYF
13 TRBJ2-1 TRBV29-1 CSADEFRGNEQFF